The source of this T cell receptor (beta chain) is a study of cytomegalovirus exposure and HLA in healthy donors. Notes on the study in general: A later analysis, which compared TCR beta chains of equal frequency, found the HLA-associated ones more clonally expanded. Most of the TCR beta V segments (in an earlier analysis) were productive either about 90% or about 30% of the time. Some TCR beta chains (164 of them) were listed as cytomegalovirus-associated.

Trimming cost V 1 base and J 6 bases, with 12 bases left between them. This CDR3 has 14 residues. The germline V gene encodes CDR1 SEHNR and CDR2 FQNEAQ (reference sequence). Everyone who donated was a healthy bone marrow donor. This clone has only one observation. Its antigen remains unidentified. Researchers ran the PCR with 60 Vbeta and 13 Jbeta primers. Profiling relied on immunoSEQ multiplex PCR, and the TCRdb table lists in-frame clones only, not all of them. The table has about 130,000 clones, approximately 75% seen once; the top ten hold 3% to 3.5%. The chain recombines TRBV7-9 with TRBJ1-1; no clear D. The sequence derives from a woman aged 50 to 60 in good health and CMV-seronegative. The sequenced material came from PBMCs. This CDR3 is CASSLVPQEAEAFF. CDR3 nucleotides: TGTGCCAGCAGCTTAGTACCCCAGGAGGCTGAAGCTTTCTTT.